The entry below gives a single T cell receptor beta chain sequence along with its context. No antigen is known for it. The data were taken from a study of shared clonotypes between healthy human individuals. Study-wide points: Researchers sampled blood only, noting tissue repertoires likely differ. Among non-shared clonotypes, generation probabilities were lower than among those shared by all four donors.

Generated by immunoSEQ multiplex PCR, the TCRdb table keeps only in-frame clones and is missing some. This table holds roughly 810,000 clones, about 96% found once. Trimming took 0 bases from V and 4 from J; bases not matched to a gene: 11. This CDR3 region has 18 residues. Germline V gene sequence: CDR1 LNHNV, CDR2 YYDKDF (reference sequence). Naive CD8 cells comprised CD45RO-negative, CCR7-positively selected cells, excluding terminally differentiated effector memory CD45RA+ cells. Every donor, a Caucasian adult, lived in Nashville, Tennessee. The V call is TRBV15, the J call TRBJ2-2; 7 bases fit TRBD1. This clonotype was sampled from a man younger than 45 in good health. The sequenced sample consisted of naive CD8+ T cells sorted from blood. DNA for the CDR3: TGTGCCACCAGCAGAGACCCCTCGACAGGGTTTAGCACCGGGGAGCTGTTTTTT. Protein product: CATSRDPSTGFSTGELFF.